This T cell receptor (beta chain) was found in a study of cytomegalovirus exposure and HLA in healthy donors. This clone was found a few times. The PCR contained 60 Vbeta and 13 Jbeta primers. The protocol was immunoSEQ multiplex PCR, while the TCRdb copy is restricted to in-frame clones and leaves out a portion. The sample carries about 120,000 clones, roughly three fifths recorded once. The V segment lost 3 bases and the J segment 0 bases; nucleotides outside the gene matches: 6. Germline assignment: CDR1 MNHEY and CDR2 SMNVEV (reference sequence). The CDR3 covers 17 residues. Sequenced: PBMCs. V is TRBV27 and J is TRBJ1-4; TRBD1 aligns across 8 bases. The receptor was isolated from a man between 35 and 55 years old in good health and CMV-seropositive. The CDR3 region is CASSFEGTGTTNEKLFF. The CDR3 DNA sequence: TGTGCCAGCAGTTTTGAGGGGACAGGTACAACTAATGAAAAACTGTTTTTT.